Below, 4 T cell receptor beta chains from the same sample are listed, as sequenced in a study of blood T cell repertoires in COVID-19. TCRdb keeps only in-frame clones here, not all; method: immunoSEQ multiplex PCR. The sample has 150,000 to 200,000 clones, around 80% seen once. The sequencing sample was made of peripheral blood. The receptors were gathered from an elderly woman with active or convalescent COVID-19.

J is TRBJ1-2 and V is TRBV9, with TRBD1 identical over 8 bases. V gave up 5 bases and J gave up 8 bases; unmatched junction bases: 5. CDR1 is SGDLS, CDR2 YYNGEE, per germline. The CDR3 is 12 residues long. The CDR3 DNA reads as TGTGCCAGCAGTCAGGGGGCAGGAGGCTACACCTTC. This translates into CASSQGAGGYTF. Full variable domain (outside the CDR3, taken from reference TRBV9 and TRBJ1-2): DSGVTQTPKHLITATGQRVTLRCSPRSGDLSVYWYQQSLDQGLQFLIQYYNGEERAKGNILERFSAQQFPDLHSELNLSSLELGDSALYFCASSQGAGGYTFGSGTRLTVV.

CDR3 nucleotides: TGTGCCAGCTCAACGGAGAAGACGCAGTTCTTC. It yields the protein CASSTEKTQFF. This chain connects TRBV18 to TRBJ2-1; D remains unclear. The CDR3 consists of 11 residues. Germline V gene data show CDR1 as KGHSH and CDR2 as LQKENI. The V end lost 5 bases, the J end lost 12 bases, and 11 bases lay between the germline ends.

The chain's CDR3 is CSVVTFQETQYF. CDR3 in DNA: TGCAGCGTTGTAACATTCCAAGAGACCCAGTACTTC. This rearrangement joins TRBV29-1 to TRBJ2-5; D not resolved. CDR3 length equals 12 residues. V shed 4 bases and J shed 1 base, with 7 bases lying between them. Germline lookup yields CDR1 SQVTM and CDR2 ANQGSEA.

This clone was detected a few times. J is TRBJ2-7 and V is TRBV19, with 7 positions matching TRBD2. The junction had 1 base not matched to a gene; V was cut back by 3 bases and J by 2 bases. Per the germline V gene, CDR1 is LNHDA and CDR2 is SQIVND (reference sequence). The CDR3 spans 13 residues. The CDR3 bases are TGTGCCAGTAGTATCGGGACTACCTACGAGCAGTACTTC. It translates to CASSIGTTYEQYF.